The clone carrying this T cell receptor (beta chain) was recorded at least ten times. The antigen is undetermined. The record originates from a study of response to subunit inactivated influenza vaccine. Study observations and caveats: That few new T cells are recruited by each seasonal influenza vaccination was the authors' suggestion.

CDR1 and CDR2 from the germline V gene are ENHRY and SYGVKD. There are 14 residues in the CDR3. The ends lost 6 bases at V and 4 bases at J; junction bases unmatched: 2. TCRdb re-analysed the RT-PCR reads in MiXCR, keeping a single row per CDR3 protein. This table has under 500,000 distinct CDR3 sequences, roughly 9.8% appearing once. This sample comprised PBMCs from blood, obtained 40 to 50 days after vaccination. The TCR was taken from a man aged 45 to 65 who received an inactivated influenza vaccine. The V and J genes are TRBV10-3 and TRBJ2-2; 10 bases align to TRBD2. The CDR3 sequence is CAIRGTSVTGELFF. CDR3 DNA: TGTGCCATCAGAGGGACTAGCGTCACCGGGGAGCTGTTTTTT.